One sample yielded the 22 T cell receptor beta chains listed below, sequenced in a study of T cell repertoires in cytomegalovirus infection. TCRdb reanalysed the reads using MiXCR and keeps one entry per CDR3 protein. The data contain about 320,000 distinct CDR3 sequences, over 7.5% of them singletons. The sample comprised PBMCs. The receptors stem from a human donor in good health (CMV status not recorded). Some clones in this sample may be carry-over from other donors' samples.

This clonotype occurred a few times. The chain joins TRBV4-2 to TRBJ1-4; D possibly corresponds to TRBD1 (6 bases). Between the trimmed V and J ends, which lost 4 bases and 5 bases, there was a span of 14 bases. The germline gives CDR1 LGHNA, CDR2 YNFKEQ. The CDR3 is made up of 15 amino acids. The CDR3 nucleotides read TGTGCCAGCAGCCCCCGACAGGAGAGGAATGAAAAACTGTTTTTT. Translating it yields CASSPRQERNEKLFF.

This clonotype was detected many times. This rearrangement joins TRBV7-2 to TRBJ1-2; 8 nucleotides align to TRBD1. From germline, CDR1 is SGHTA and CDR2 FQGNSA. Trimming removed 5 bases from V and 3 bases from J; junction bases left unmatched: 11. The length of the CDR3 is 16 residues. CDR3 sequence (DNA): TGTGCCAGCAGCCGACGCGAGGGGACAGGAGACTATGGCTACACCTTC. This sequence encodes CASSRREGTGDYGYTF.

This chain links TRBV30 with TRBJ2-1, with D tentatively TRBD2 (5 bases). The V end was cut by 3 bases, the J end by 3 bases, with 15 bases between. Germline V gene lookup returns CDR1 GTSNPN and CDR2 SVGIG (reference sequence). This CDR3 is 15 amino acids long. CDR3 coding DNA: TGTGCCTGGAGACCGGCCGGGATTAACTACAATGAGCAGTTCTTC. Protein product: CAWRPAGINYNEQFF.

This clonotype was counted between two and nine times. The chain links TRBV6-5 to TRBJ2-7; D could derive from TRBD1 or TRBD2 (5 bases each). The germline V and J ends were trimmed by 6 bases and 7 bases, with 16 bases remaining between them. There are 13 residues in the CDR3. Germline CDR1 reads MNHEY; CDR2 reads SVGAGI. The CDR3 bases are TGTGCCAGCAGGCCGGGGCCGTCCTTGGAGCAGTACTTC. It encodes CASRPGPSLEQYF.

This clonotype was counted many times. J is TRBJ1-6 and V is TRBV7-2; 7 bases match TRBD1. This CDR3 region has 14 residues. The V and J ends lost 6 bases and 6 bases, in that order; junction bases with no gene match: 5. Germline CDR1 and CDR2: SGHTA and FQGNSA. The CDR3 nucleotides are TGTGCCAGCAGTCGACAGGGCAGTAATTCACCCCTCCACTTT. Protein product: CASSRQGSNSPLHF. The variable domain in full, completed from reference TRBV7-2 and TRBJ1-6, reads GAGVSQSPSNKVTEKGKDVELRCDPISGHTALYWYRQSLGQGLEFLIYFQGNSAPDKSGLPSDRFSAERTGGSVSTLTIQRTQQEDSAVYLCASSRQGSNSPLHFGNGTRLTVT.

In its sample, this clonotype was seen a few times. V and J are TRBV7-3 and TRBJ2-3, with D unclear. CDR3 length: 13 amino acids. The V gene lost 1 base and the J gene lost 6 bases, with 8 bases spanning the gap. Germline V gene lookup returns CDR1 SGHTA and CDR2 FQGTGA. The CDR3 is CASSLRAADTQYF. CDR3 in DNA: TGTGCCAGCAGCTTAAGGGCGGCGGATACGCAGTATTTT.

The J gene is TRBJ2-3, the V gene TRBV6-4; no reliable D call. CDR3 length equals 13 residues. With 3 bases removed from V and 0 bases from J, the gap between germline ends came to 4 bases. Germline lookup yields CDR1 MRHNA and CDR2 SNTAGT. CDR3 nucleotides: TGTGCCAGCAGTGAACAAAGCACAGATACGCAGTATTTT. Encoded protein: CASSEQSTDTQYF.

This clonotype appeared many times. The CDR3 loop reads CASSPRGSYAETQYF. Here the CDR3 DNA reads TGTGCCAGCAGCCCCCGGGGGTCCTACGCAGAGACCCAGTACTTC. This chain links TRBV7-2 with TRBJ2-5; possibly TRBD2 for D (6 bases). Trimming pared 5 bases from V and 4 bases from J, leaving 17 bases between. This CDR3 has 15 residues. The germline CDR1 and CDR2 sequences are SGHTA and FQGNSA.

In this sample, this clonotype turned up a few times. The CDR3 DNA follows: TGTGCCAGCAGCTTAGGACTCCGACTAGCGGAAGACTACGAGCAGTACTTC. This translates into CASSLGLRLAEDYEQYF. V usage is TRBV11-2 and J usage is TRBJ2-7, with 9 bases aligning to TRBD2. Trimming at V came to 1 base and at J to 3 bases, leaving 10 bases not matched to a gene. This CDR3 comprises 17 residues. Germline V CDR1 and CDR2: SGHAT, FQNNGV.

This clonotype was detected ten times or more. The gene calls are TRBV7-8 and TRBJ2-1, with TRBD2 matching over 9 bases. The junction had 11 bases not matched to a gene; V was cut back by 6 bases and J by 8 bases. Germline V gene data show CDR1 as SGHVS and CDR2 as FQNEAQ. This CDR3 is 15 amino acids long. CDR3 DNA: TGTGCCAGCAGGAAAGGCGGGAGGGCCAACGATGAGCAGTTCTTC. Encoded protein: CASRKGGRANDEQFF.

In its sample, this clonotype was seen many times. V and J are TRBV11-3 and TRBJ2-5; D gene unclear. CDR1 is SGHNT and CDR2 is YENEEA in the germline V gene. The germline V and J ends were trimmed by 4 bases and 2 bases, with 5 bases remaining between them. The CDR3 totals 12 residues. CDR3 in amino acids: CASSSLQETQYF. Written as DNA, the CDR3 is TGTGCCAGCAGCTCCTTGCAAGAGACCCAGTACTTC.

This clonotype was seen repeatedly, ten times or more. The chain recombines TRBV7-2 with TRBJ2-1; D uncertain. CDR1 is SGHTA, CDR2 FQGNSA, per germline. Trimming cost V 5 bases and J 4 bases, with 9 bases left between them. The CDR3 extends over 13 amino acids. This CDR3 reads CASSLGPYNEQFF. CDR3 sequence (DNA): TGTGCCAGCAGCCTCGGGCCGTACAATGAGCAGTTCTTC.

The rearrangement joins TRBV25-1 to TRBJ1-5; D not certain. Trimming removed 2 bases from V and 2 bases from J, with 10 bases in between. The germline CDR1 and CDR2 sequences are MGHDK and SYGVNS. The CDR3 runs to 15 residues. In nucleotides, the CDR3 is TGTGCCAGCAGTGAAGGGTCAGGAGGCAATCAGCCCCAGCATTTT. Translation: CASSEGSGGNQPQHF. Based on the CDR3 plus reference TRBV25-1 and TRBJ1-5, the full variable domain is EADIYQTPRYLVIGTGKKITLECSQTMGHDKMYWYQQDPGMELHLIHYSYGVNSTEKGDLSSESTVSRIRTEHFPLTLESARPSHTSQYLCASSEGSGGNQPQHFGDGTRLSIL.

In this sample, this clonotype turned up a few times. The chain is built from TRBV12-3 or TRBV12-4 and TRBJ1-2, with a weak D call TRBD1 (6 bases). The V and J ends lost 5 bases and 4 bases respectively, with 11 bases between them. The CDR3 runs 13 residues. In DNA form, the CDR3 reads TGTGCCAGCAGTCACAGGGCCCCCTATGGCTACACCTTC. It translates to CASSHRAPYGYTF.

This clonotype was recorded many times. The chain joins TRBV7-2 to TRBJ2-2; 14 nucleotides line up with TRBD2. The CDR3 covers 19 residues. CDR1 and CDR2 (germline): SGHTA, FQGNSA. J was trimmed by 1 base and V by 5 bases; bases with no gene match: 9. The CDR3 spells CASSPRGLAGAGNTGELFF. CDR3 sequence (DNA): TGTGCCAGCAGCCCAAGGGGACTAGCGGGGGCCGGGAACACCGGGGAGCTGTTTTTT.

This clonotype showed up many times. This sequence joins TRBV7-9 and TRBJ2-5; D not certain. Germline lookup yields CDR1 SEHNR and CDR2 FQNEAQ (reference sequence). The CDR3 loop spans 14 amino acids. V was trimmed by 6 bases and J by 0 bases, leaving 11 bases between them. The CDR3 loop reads CASSESGNQETQYF. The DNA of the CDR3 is TGTGCCAGCAGTGAAAGTGGCAACCAAGAGACCCAGTACTTC.

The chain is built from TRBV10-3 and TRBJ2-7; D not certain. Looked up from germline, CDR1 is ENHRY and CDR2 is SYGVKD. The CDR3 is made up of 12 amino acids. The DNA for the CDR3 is TGTGACACCGCCGGCCCCTCCTACGAGCAGTACTTC. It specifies CDTAGPSYEQYF.

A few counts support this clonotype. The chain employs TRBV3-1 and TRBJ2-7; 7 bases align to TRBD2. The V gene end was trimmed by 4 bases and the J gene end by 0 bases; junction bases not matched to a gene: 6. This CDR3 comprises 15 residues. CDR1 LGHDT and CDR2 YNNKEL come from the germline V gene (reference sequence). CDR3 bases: TGTGCCAGCAGCCTAACTTTAGCGGGCTCCTACGAGCAGTACTTC. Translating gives CASSLTLAGSYEQYF.

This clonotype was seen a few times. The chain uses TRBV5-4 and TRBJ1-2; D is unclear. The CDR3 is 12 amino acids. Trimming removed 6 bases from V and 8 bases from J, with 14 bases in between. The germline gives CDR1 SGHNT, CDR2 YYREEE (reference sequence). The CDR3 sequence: CASTRPDWGYTF. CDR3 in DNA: TGTGCCAGCACCCGCCCCGATTGGGGCTACACCTTC.

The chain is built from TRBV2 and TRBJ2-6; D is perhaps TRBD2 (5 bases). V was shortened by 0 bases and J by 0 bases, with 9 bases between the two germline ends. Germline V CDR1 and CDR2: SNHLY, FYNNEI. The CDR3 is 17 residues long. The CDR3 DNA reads TGTGCCAGCAGTGAAGCGGGGAGCTTCTCTGGGGCCAACGTCCTGACTTTC. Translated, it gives CASSEAGSFSGANVLTF.

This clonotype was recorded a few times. CDR3 coding DNA: TGTGCCAGCAGCTTACGGGAGAACTACAATGAGCAGTTCTTC. Translating it yields CASSLRENYNEQFF. The chain has TRBV11-2 and TRBJ2-1; tentative D call: TRBD2 (6 bases). CDR3 size: 14 residues. Per the germline V gene, CDR1 is SGHAT and CDR2 is FQNNGV. The V end lost 2 bases, the J end lost 3 bases, and 8 bases lay between the germline ends.

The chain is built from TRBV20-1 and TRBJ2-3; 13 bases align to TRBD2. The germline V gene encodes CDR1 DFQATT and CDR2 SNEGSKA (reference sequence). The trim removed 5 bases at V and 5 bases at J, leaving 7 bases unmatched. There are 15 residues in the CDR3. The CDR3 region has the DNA TGCAGTGCTCCGGGGACTAGCGGGATTAAAGATACGCAGTATTTT. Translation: CSAPGTSGIKDTQYF.